These 17 T cell receptor beta chains were all obtained from the same sample, sequenced in a study of blood T cell repertoires in COVID-19. The protocol was immunoSEQ multiplex PCR, while the TCRdb copy is restricted to in-frame clones and leaves out a portion. The data contain 61,000 or so clones, approximately 80% of them singletons. Input material: peripheral blood. The source of these receptors is a woman of 80 years or more with acute or convalescent COVID-19.

Concerning this clone itself: An end of the junction does not agree with germline; a read error may underlie this. This chain links TRBV28 with TRBJ2-3; 10 nucleotides align to TRBD2. This CDR3 comprises 15 residues. Germline V CDR1 and CDR2: MDHEN, SYDVKM. The CDR3 DNA is TGTGCCAGCTGTTTAGGGACTAGCGCCACAGATACGCAGTATTTT. It encodes CASCLGTSATDTQYF.

DNA of the CDR3: TGTGCCAGCCGTGCCGGGGATCGAACTAATGAAAAACTGTTTTTT. As protein: CASRAGDRTNEKLFF. The genes are TRBV5-5 and TRBJ1-4; D unclear. This CDR3 is built from 15 residues. The V and J ends lost 7 bases and 1 base respectively, with 14 bases between them. Looked up from germline, CDR1 is SGHKS and CDR2 is YYEKEE (reference sequence).

The rearrangement links TRBV30 to TRBJ1-1, with a weak D call TRBD1 (5 bases). The CDR3 totals 11 residues. The germline V gene encodes CDR1 GTSNPN and CDR2 SVGIG (reference sequence). V shed 6 bases and J shed 5 bases, with 10 bases lying between them. CDR3 region: CACEKGTEAFF. The CDR3 DNA sequence: TGTGCCTGTGAGAAGGGGACTGAAGCTTTCTTT. Full variable domain (outside the CDR3, taken from reference TRBV30 and TRBJ1-1): SQTIHQWPATLVQPVGSPLSLECTVEGTSNPNLYWYRQAAGRGLQLLFYSVGIGQISSEVPQNLSASRPQDRQFILSSKKLLLSDSGFYLCACEKGTEAFFGQGTRLTVV.

This clone was detected once. The rearrangement joins TRBV9 to TRBJ2-1; D perhaps matches TRBD1 (6 bases). The V gene's germline CDR1 is SGDLS and CDR2 YYNGEE. The CDR3 loop spans 15 amino acids. The V end was cut by 0 bases, the J end by 0 bases, with 7 bases between. CDR3 bases: TGTGCCAGCAGCGTAGAGGGGGTCTCCTACAATGAGCAGTTCTTC. This sequence encodes CASSVEGVSYNEQFF. Based on the CDR3 plus reference TRBV9 and TRBJ2-1, the full variable domain is DSGVTQTPKHLITATGQRVTLRCSPRSGDLSVYWYQQSLDQGLQFLIQYYNGEERAKGNILERFSAQQFPDLHSELNLSSLELGDSALYFCASSVEGVSYNEQFFGPGTRLTVL.

The genes are TRBV30 and TRBJ2-7; possibly TRBD1 for D (7 bases). The germline V gene encodes CDR1 GTSNPN and CDR2 SVGIG (reference sequence). The V end lost 2 bases, the J end lost 6 bases, and 11 bases lay between the germline ends. The CDR3 is made up of 12 amino acids. This CDR3 is CAWSYRGGEQYF. CDR3 in DNA: TGTGCCTGGAGTTACAGGGGAGGCGAGCAGTACTTC.

This clone was observed a few times. J is TRBJ2-1 and V is TRBV12-5; 9 bases fit TRBD2. The V and J ends lost 0 bases and 8 bases, in that order; junction bases with no gene match: 5. The germline CDR1 and CDR2 sequences are LGHNT and FRNRAP. The CDR3 length is 15 residues. The CDR3 loop reads CASGLVRGGRDEQFF. The CDR3 nucleotides are TGTGCTAGTGGTTTGGTACGGGGCGGGAGGGATGAGCAGTTCTTC.

This clone was observed a few times. This chain connects TRBV19 to TRBJ2-1; 9 bases fit TRBD2. V shed 5 bases and J 12 bases; nucleotides not matched to a gene: 11. Per germline, CDR1 LNHDA and CDR2 SQIVND (reference sequence). CDR3 size: 14 residues. In DNA, the CDR3 is TGTGCCAGTAGTGCCATAGCGGGAGAGTCCGTGCAGTTCTTC. Translation gives CASSAIAGESVQFF.

This clone has just a few counts. Here the CDR3 reads CASSLRGIRTGELFF. In DNA form, the CDR3 reads TGTGCCAGCAGCTTAAGGGGGATCAGAACCGGGGAGCTGTTTTTT. The V call is TRBV7-2, the J call TRBJ2-2; perhaps TRBD1 as D (6 bases). The CDR3 runs 15 residues. The ends were cut back, 2 bases at V and 5 bases at J, with 12 bases in the middle. From germline, CDR1 is SGHTA and CDR2 FQGNSA.

Here the CDR3 reads CASRTSGIYNEQFF. CDR3 DNA: TGTGCCAGCAGGACTAGCGGAATCTACAATGAGCAGTTCTTC. The rearrangement links TRBV25-1 to TRBJ2-1; the match to TRBD2 covers 9 bases. V lost 6 bases to trimming and J lost 3 bases; unmatched junction nucleotides: 3. The germline CDR1 and CDR2 sequences are MGHDK and SYGVNS. The CDR3 has 14 residues.

This chain links TRBV5-1 with TRBJ2-7, with D tentatively TRBD2 (6 bases). Germline CDR1 SGHRS, CDR2 YFSETQ. V lost 4 bases to trimming and J lost 3 bases, with 8 bases between them. The CDR3 spans 12 residues. The CDR3 DNA reads TGCGCCAGCAGCCCGGACTACTACGAGCAGTACTTC. It encodes CASSPDYYEQYF.

The CDR3 DNA is TGCGCCAGCAGCCATCCTGGAGACAGGCCCAAATTGGCTTTCTTT. Its translation: CASSHPGDRPKLAFF. This chain links TRBV4-1 with TRBJ1-1, with D maybe TRBD1 (6 bases). Germline V gives CDR1 MGHRA, CDR2 YSYEKL. The germline V and J ends were trimmed by 3 bases and 11 bases, with 22 bases remaining between them. The CDR3 runs to 15 residues.

This clone was detected a few times. The genes are TRBV7-8 and TRBJ1-4; 9 nucleotides agree with TRBD1. Per germline, CDR1 SGHVS and CDR2 FQNEAQ. The trim removed 5 bases at V and 0 bases at J, leaving 10 bases unmatched. The CDR3 spans 18 residues. CDR3 bases: TGTGCCAGCAGCCCCGGGACAGGGTTGGGGACAACTAATGAAAAACTGTTTTTT. This sequence encodes CASSPGTGLGTTNEKLFF.

The chain recombines TRBV6-2 or TRBV6-3 with TRBJ2-3; D ambiguous. The CDR3 is 11 amino acids. Germline CDR1 is MNHEY and CDR2 is SVGEGT. Trimming stripped 8 bases from V and 4 bases from J, with 7 bases between. For the CDR3, the DNA is TGTGCCAGCGGCCGAGCAGATACGCAGTATTTT. As protein: CASGRADTQYF.

This chain joins TRBV30 and TRBJ2-1; 8 bases are shared with TRBD1. This CDR3 is built from 13 residues. V lost 8 bases to trimming and J lost 12 bases; unmatched junction nucleotides: 15. Germline CDR1 GTSNPN, CDR2 SVGIG (reference sequence). The CDR3 is CAGSGDRFTRQFF. CDR3 coding DNA: TGTGCCGGCTCCGGGGACAGGTTCACCCGGCAGTTCTTC.

The V call is TRBV4-2, the J call TRBJ2-1; possible D gene TRBD2, 7 bases. CDR1 LGHNA and CDR2 YNFKEQ come from the germline V gene. This CDR3 region has 16 residues. The V gene lost 7 bases and the J gene lost 4 bases, with 20 bases spanning the gap. CDR3 loop: CASTLGGTRGYNEQFF. CDR3 coding DNA: TGTGCCAGCACCCTGGGAGGGACAAGGGGATACAATGAGCAGTTCTTC.

The chain couples TRBV28 to TRBJ1-4; a possible D gene is TRBD1 (5 bases). Per germline, CDR1 MDHEN and CDR2 SYDVKM. V shed 2 bases and J shed 3 bases, with 7 bases lying between them. This CDR3 has 14 amino acids. In DNA, the CDR3 is TGTGCCAGCAGTTTAGGGGGGGCTAATGAAAAACTGTTTTTT. This gives the protein CASSLGGANEKLFF.

The chain uses TRBV18 and TRBJ2-7; D is perhaps TRBD2 (5 bases). Trimming cost V 4 bases and J 7 bases, with 14 bases left between them. The CDR3 sequence is 13 residues long. Germline V CDR1 and CDR2: KGHSH, LQKENI. The CDR3 region is CASSQGPTKEQYF. In nucleotides, the CDR3 is TGTGCCAGCTCACAAGGACCGACTAAGGAGCAGTACTTC.